Listed here is a single T cell receptor beta chain. The antigen is not known. Deletions cut 1 base from V and 6 bases from J, with 10 bases between. Looked up from germline, CDR1 is MNHEY and CDR2 is SMNVEV (reference sequence). The CDR3 is made up of 13 amino acids. In the PCR, 60 Vbeta and 13 Jbeta primers were used. Generated by immunoSEQ multiplex PCR, the TCRdb table keeps only in-frame clones and is missing some. The data contain 90,000 to 100,000 clones, about 80% of them seen just once; the ten biggest clones take up 16%. The entry originates in a study of cytomegalovirus exposure and HLA in healthy donors. Study-wide context: The 100 million to 120 million unique TCR beta sequences, from around 200 million T cells, were found by an earlier analysis.

Notes on the study in general: Reportedly, a later analysis found an Asian-associated ancestry cluster had fewer N-insertions than the approximately 700-donor mean. As a later analysis showed, a missense DCLRE1C variant was linked to trimming of TCR beta V- and J-genes.

Each donor was healthy, and each was a bone marrow donor. This TCR came from a man in his 60s in good health and CMV-seropositive. The chain is built from TRBV27 and TRBJ2-7; D not certain. Source material: PBMCs. CDR3 sequence: CASSLLAVGEQYF. The CDR3 nucleotides read TGTGCCAGCAGTTTATTAGCCGTGGGCGAGCAGTACTTC.